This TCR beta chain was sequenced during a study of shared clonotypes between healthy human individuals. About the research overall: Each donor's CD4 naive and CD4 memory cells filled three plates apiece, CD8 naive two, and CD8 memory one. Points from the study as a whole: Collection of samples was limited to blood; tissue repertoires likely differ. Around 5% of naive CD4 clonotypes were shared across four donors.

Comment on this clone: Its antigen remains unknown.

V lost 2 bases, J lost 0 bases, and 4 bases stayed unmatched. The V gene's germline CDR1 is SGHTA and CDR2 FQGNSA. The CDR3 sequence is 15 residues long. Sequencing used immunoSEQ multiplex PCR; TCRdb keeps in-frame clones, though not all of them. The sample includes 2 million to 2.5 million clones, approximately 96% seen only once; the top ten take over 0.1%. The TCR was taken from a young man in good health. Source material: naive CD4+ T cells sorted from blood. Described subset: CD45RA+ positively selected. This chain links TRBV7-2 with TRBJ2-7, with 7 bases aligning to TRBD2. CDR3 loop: CASSLSLAVSYEQYF. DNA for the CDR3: TGTGCCAGCAGCTTAAGTCTAGCGGTCTCCTACGAGCAGTACTTC.